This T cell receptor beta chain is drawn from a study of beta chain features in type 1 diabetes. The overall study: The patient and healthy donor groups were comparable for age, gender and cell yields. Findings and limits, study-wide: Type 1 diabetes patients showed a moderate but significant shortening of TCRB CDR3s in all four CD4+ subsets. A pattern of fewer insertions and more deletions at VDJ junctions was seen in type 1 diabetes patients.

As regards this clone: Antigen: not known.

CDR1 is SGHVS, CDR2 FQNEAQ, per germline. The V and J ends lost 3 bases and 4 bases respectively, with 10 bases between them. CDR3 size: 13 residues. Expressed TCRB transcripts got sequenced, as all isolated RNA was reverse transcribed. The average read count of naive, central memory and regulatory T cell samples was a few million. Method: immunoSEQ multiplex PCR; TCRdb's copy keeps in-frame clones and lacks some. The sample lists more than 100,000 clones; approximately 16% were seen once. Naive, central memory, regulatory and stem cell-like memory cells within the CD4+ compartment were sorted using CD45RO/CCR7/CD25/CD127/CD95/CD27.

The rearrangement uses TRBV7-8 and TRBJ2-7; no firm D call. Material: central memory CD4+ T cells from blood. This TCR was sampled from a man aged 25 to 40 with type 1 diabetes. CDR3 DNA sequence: TGTGCCAGCAGCTTTGACAAGGAGTACGAGCAGTACTTC. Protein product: CASSFDKEYEQYF.